The entry below gives a single T cell receptor (beta chain) sequence along with its context. This clonotype has a handful of counts. Its antigen specificity is not known. There are no base qualities to consult, and no much larger clone falls within one base. This specimen belongs to a study of blood T cells in healthy people across ages (dated by TCRdb to between 2015 and 2016). Study-level background: Template switching captured roughly one uniquely barcoded TCR beta cDNA molecule per two T cells in model experiments. Four age groups were formed from the donors: young (average approximately 15 years), middle-aged (around 41), aged (62) and long-lived (around 80). Age-related changes in TCR beta repertoire diversity were measured in the study by deep sequencing normalized with unique cDNA molecular identifiers. To avoid experimental bias, donors of different ages were spread randomly across the sequencing lanes. Two additional independent replicas of 1 million unique cDNA reads from the same blood draw were analyzed for two donors (one aged 18 to 30 and one aged 80 or older). The study at large found these results: As age increased, observed TCR beta diversity per million T cells dropped in a roughly linear way, and a significant reduction was already evident by age 40. Estimates of total diversity based on one million sequenced T cells were regarded as lower bounds and as underestimates. Compared with the aged group, the long-lived group had more naive CD4+ T cells, fewer expanded clones and increased TCR diversity, suggesting age selection. The CMV infection status of donors was not known, potentially confounding age-related changes in expanded clonotypes. Since profiling was done on bulk unsorted PBMCs, naive and antigen-experienced compartments could not be conclusively compared. A strong correlation was found between observed TCR beta diversity and the percentage of naive T cells measured by flow cytometry.

The donors were roughly 39 Caucasian individuals from Russia, aged about 6 to 100 years, who were systemically healthy. Each donor gave ten milliliters of peripheral blood, collected into EDTA-treated Vacutainer tubes. PBMCs were isolated by Ficoll-Paque density-gradient centrifugation, with at least 6 million obtained per sample. Trizol reagent was used to extract total RNA from the PBMCs, yielding at least 5 micrograms per sample. For every donor, an aliquot of PBMCs went through flow cytometry to measure the percentages of naive CD45RAhigh/CD27high T cells. Taken from cysteine to phenylalanine, the CDR3 has 14 residues. The kept DNA is CDR3 alone, 42 bases in frame from the first base. The CDR1 and CDR2 encoded by the germline V gene (reference sequence) are SEHNR and FQNEAQ. Trimming costs V 0 bases and J 6 bases, and their ends lie 12 bases apart. The library was produced with 5' RACE. The sequencer was an Illumina HiSeq 2500. A second about 7 to 11 cycle PCR used a sample-barcoded 5' primer and a J-beta primer mix. A unique molecular identifier was introduced onto each TCR beta cDNA molecule by a template-switch 5' adaptor carrying 12 random nucleotides. At least 2.5 million CDR3-containing paired-end reads were obtained from each sample. All of the RNA was converted into first-strand cDNA using the Mint cDNA synthesis kit, with a TRBC-specific oligonucleotide serving as the primer. After uracil-DNA glycosylase treatment, a first 18-cycle PCR used universal primers M1SS and BC2_uni_R on all cDNA. The authors' pipeline ran thus. For normalization, 1 million high-quality reads were randomly selected from each sample, with every read carrying a distinct molecular identifier. Reads with shared molecular identifiers were discarded instead of being binned into consensus sequences. CDR3 identification, clonotype clustering and error correction used MiTCR with a Q25 quality threshold and the strictest error-elimination algorithm. A nonparametric unseen species model using Euler transformation provided a lower-bound estimate of total TCR beta diversity. TCRdb reworked the public reads: Q25 trimming with fastp, MiXCR clone assembly, productive beta chains retained. A single entry per CDR3 protein holds the most common genes and DNA from its merged rows. Here the V and J calls rest on TCRdb's processing, not on the authors' analysis. The sample profile shows around 1,700,000 distinct CDR3 sequences; roughly 30% of them were found once. 7% to 9% of the sample is taken by the ten largest.

The sequenced sample was blood. The chain employs TRBV7-9 and TRBJ2-7; there is no confident call for the D gene. The sequence came from a woman in her thirties in good health. The CDR3 corresponds to CASSLAAAQLEQYF. The DNA reads as follows: TGTGCCAGCAGCTTAGCGGCGGCGCAGCTCGAGCAGTACTTC.